The 30 T cell receptor beta chains presented below share a single source sample, sequenced in a study of post-analysis software for immune sequencing data (dated by TCRdb to the mid-2010s). Preparation of the library involved PCR. The reads were generated on an Illumina HiSeq 2500. Unique molecular identifiers were incorporated into TCR beta cDNA libraries to reduce PCR and sequencing biases. The public reads were reanalyzed by TCRdb: fastp trimming at Q25, MiXCR alignment, in-frame beta chains only. Identical CDR3 proteins give one entry, which carries the most common genes and DNA. In this sample the table shows 250,000 to 300,000 distinct CDR3 sequences, 35% to 40% of which occur a single time. Clones ranked in the top ten supply around 5% of the sample. These receptors' antigens are unknown. The paper's findings and limits, for the study overall: Significantly higher frequencies in patients than in controls were found for about 5 TRBV segments, including TRBV5-6, TRBV5-1 and TRBV20-1.

The specimen sequenced was blood. These receptor sequences come from a girl aged 5 to 17 with multiple sclerosis.

The chain couples TRBV12-3 or TRBV12-4 to TRBJ2-5; 8 nucleotides line up with TRBD2. The CDR3 is 15 residues long. With 6 bases clipped from V and 0 bases from J, the junction kept 6 bases outside the gene matches. CDR3 residues: CASSQKRGHQETQYF. The CDR3 DNA sequence: TGTGCCAGCAGCCAAAAGCGGGGGCACCAAGAGACCCAGTACTTC.

Concerning this clonotype: A read error may explain this, as a much larger clone is one base away. The chain combines TRBV12-3 or TRBV12-4 with TRBJ2-1; no definite D call. V shed 6 bases and J shed 8 bases, with 8 bases lying between them. The CDR3 is 11 residues long. CDR3 coding DNA: TGTGCCAGCAGGCAGCGCTATGAGCAGTTCTTC. Translating gives CASRQRYEQFF.

The chain has TRBV6-6 and TRBJ2-7; a weak D match, TRBD2 (7 bases). V shed 6 bases and J shed 7 bases, with 16 bases lying between them. In germline, CDR1 is MNHNY, CDR2 SVGAGI (reference sequence). This CDR3 region has 13 residues. The CDR3 nucleotides are TGTGCCAGCAGCAACAAGGAGGGGGGGGAGCAGTACTTC. Its protein is CASSNKEGGEQYF.

There are many counts of this clonotype. The rearrangement links TRBV5-6 to TRBJ2-1; D gene ambiguous. The CDR3 runs to 16 residues. The germline V and J ends were trimmed by 2 bases and 0 bases, with 12 bases remaining between them. The V gene's germline CDR1 is SGHDT and CDR2 YYEEEE. The CDR3 sequence is CASSFRTTDSYNEQFF. The CDR3, as DNA: TGTGCCAGCAGCTTCAGGACCACCGACTCCTACAATGAGCAGTTCTTC.

Many counts were recorded for this clonotype. The V gene is TRBV3-1, the J gene TRBJ2-1; possibly TRBD2 for D (6 bases). V lost 4 bases and J 4 bases, leaving 14 bases between the germline ends. CDR3 size: 15 residues. Germline assignment: CDR1 LGHDT and CDR2 YNNKEL (reference sequence). The CDR3 loop is CASSRGAAGYNEQFF. The CDR3 DNA is TGTGCCAGCAGCCGAGGCGCGGCGGGATACAATGAGCAGTTCTTC.

This chain uses TRBV7-9 with TRBJ2-4; D may correspond to TRBD1 or TRBD2 (6 bases each). This CDR3 contains 15 residues. V was trimmed by 5 bases and J by 1 base, leaving 12 bases between them. Per the germline V gene, CDR1 is SEHNR and CDR2 is FQNEAQ (reference sequence). CDR3 in DNA: TGTGCCAGCAGCCACATAGGGGGGGCCAAAAACATTCAGTACTTC. Its translation is CASSHIGGAKNIQYF.

This chain connects TRBV2 to TRBJ1-5, with 7 bases aligning to TRBD1. V was clipped by 5 bases and J by 2 bases; unmatched bases: 12. Germline assignment: CDR1 SNHLY and CDR2 FYNNEI. The CDR3 extends over 17 amino acids. CDR3 sequence (DNA): TGTGCCAGCAGTCGAGACGTGACAGGGATGGGCAATCAGCCCCAGCATTTT. The encoded protein is CASSRDVTGMGNQPQHF.

This clonotype showed up many times. V gene TRBV11-2 combines with J gene TRBJ2-3; no definite D call. Germline assignment: CDR1 SGHAT and CDR2 FQNNGV. The CDR3 has 13 residues. The ends were cut back, 3 bases at V and 4 bases at J, with 8 bases in the middle. The CDR3 protein is CASSFATSDTQYF. CDR3 nucleotides: TGTGCCAGCAGCTTCGCAACGTCAGATACGCAGTATTTT.

As concerns this clonotype: This may come from a read error, since a much larger clone is one base off. The V and J genes are TRBV7-9 and TRBJ1-2; D gene unclear. This CDR3 comprises 14 residues. CDR1 is SEHNR, CDR2 FQNEAQ, per germline (reference sequence). V dropped 1 base and J dropped 10 bases, with 16 bases sitting between them. This CDR3 reads CASSLDPHWHDYTF. The CDR3 bases are TGTGCCAGCAGCTTAGACCCCCACTGGCATGACTACACCTTC.

This clonotype was observed many times. The chain joins TRBV5-1 to TRBJ2-5; TRBD1 matches at 9 bases. There are 15 residues in the CDR3. V shed 4 bases and J 3 bases; nucleotides not matched to a gene: 7. CDR1 is SGHRS and CDR2 is YFSETQ in the germline V gene. As DNA, the CDR3 is TGCGCCAGCAGCCTTCGGACAGGGGAGGAAGAGACCCAGTACTTC. It is translated as CASSLRTGEEETQYF.

Worth noting for this clonotype: This could be a read error, since a much larger clone is one nucleotide away. The conserved phenylalanine or tryptophan is not found at the CDR3 terminus, so this likely reflects a read error. The CDR3 DNA is TGTGCCAGCAGTCCCGAGTTGCAGGGTGAAGCTTTCTCT. Amino acid sequence: CASSPELQGEAFS. V gene TRBV7-9 combines with J gene TRBJ1-1; tentatively, D is TRBD1 (5 bases). Trimming took 6 bases from V and 7 from J, leaving 15 bases between them. CDR1 and CDR2 (germline): SEHNR, FQNEAQ (reference sequence). The CDR3 length is 13 residues.

In its sample, this clonotype was seen many times. The chain couples TRBV5-5 to TRBJ1-2; the D gene is possibly TRBD1 (5 bases). This CDR3 contains 11 residues. Trimming cost V 0 bases and J 10 bases, with 7 bases left between them. CDR1 is SGHKS and CDR2 is YYEKEE in the germline V gene (reference sequence). The CDR3 here is CASSLAGIYTF. For the CDR3, the DNA is TGTGCCAGCAGCTTGGCAGGGATCTACACCTTC. Looking up the rest from reference TRBV5-5 and TRBJ1-2 gives the full variable domain: DAGVTQSPTHLIKTRGQQVTLRCSPISGHKSVSWYQQVLGQGPQFIFQYYEKEERGRGNFPDRFSARQFPNYSSELNVNALLLGDSALYLCASSLAGIYTFGSGTRLTVV.

This clonotype has a count of ten or more. The chain employs TRBV14 and TRBJ1-2; D ambiguous. This CDR3 contains 11 residues. Trimming pared 2 bases from V and 8 bases from J, leaving 6 bases between. Germline CDR1 reads SGHDN; CDR2 reads FVKESK. CDR3 bases: TGTGCCAGCAGCCAAAATTACGGCTACACCTTC. Protein product: CASSQNYGYTF.

The chain has TRBV11-2 and TRBJ2-3; D might be TRBD2 (5 bases). The V and J ends lost 1 base and 4 bases respectively, with 18 bases between them. CDR1 is SGHAT and CDR2 is FQNNGV in the germline V gene. This CDR3 has 17 amino acids. CDR3 nucleotides: TGTGCCAGCAGCTTAGGTTTGTGGGGTCCCGGGGCAGATACGCAGTATTTT. It yields the protein CASSLGLWGPGADTQYF.

This clonotype has ten or more counts. The chain links TRBV6-1 to TRBJ2-2; 10 bases match TRBD1. The CDR3 spans 14 residues. J gave up 4 bases and V 11 bases, and 7 bases lay outside the gene matches. In germline, CDR1 is MNHNS, CDR2 SASEGT. The CDR3 sequence: CAARRTGGTGELFF. In DNA, the CDR3 is TGTGCCGCCCGTCGGACAGGGGGCACCGGGGAGCTGTTTTTT.

The chain is built from TRBV10-3 and TRBJ2-1; 13 bases align to TRBD2. The CDR3 consists of 18 residues. Germline V lookup: CDR1 ENHRY, CDR2 SYGVKD. V lost 0 bases to trimming and J lost 9 bases; unmatched junction nucleotides: 11. The CDR3 region has the DNA TGTGCCATCAGTGAGTCGGAGCCGGGACTAGCGGGACTTGGTGAGCAGTTCTTC. Amino acid sequence: CAISESEPGLAGLGEQFF.

For this clonotype: Germline and junction disagree at one end, which may indicate a read error. The chain joins TRBV5-1 to TRBJ2-5; D could derive from TRBD1 or TRBD2 (7 bases each). The CDR3 sequence is 16 residues long. Looked up from germline, CDR1 is SGHRS and CDR2 is YFSETQ. The CDR3 is CTSSLARGGFQETQYF. DNA of the CDR3: TGCACCAGCAGCTTGGCCAGGGGGGGCTTCCAAGAGACCCAGTACTTC.

This clonotype has only a few counts. The chain is built from TRBV20-1 and TRBJ1-4; 7 positions match TRBD1. Germline CDR1 DFQATT, CDR2 SNEGSKA (reference sequence). V was pared by 5 bases and J by 10 bases, with 10 bases of the junction left unmatched. The CDR3 totals 13 residues. This CDR3 reads CSAGTGTDGKLFF. DNA for the CDR3: TGCAGTGCTGGTACCGGGACAGACGGAAAACTGTTTTTT.

The CDR3 loop is CSAELGTSTDTQYF. CDR3 nucleotides: TGCAGTGCGGAACTTGGGACTAGCACAGATACGCAGTATTTT. The chain is built from TRBV20-1 and TRBJ2-3; D may be TRBD2 (6 bases). Trimming pared 6 bases from V and 0 bases from J, leaving 13 bases between. This CDR3 has 14 amino acids. The V gene's germline CDR1 is DFQATT and CDR2 SNEGSKA (reference sequence).

The chain employs TRBV10-3 and TRBJ1-1, with a tentative D call TRBD1 (5 bases). CDR3 length equals 12 residues. Trimming shortened V by 8 bases and J by 7 bases, and 14 bases separated the two germline ends. Per the germline V gene, CDR1 is ENHRY and CDR2 is SYGVKD. The CDR3 nucleotides are TGTGCCATCCCCCTCGGGGGGGGTGAAGCTTTCTTT. It yields the protein CAIPLGGGEAFF.

This clonotype was detected ten times or more. The chain carries TRBV7-2 and TRBJ1-6; D uncertain. Germline V gene lookup returns CDR1 SGHTA and CDR2 FQGNSA. V lost 7 bases to trimming and J lost 11 bases, with 15 bases between them. CDR3 length: 13 residues. The CDR3 coding sequence is TGTGCCAGCACCACAACCCGTAGGGCACCCCTCCACTTT. This codes for CASTTTRRAPLHF.

About this clonotype itself: Possible read error: a much larger clone is one base away. This chain links TRBV6-2 or TRBV6-3 with TRBJ2-1; 7 bases fit TRBD1. CDR1 is MNHEY and CDR2 is SVGEGT in the germline V gene. CDR3 size: 14 residues. V lost 6 bases and J lost 10; bases outside the gene matches: 12. The CDR3, as DNA: TGTGCCAGCAGCCTACAGGGGTACTCCTACGAGCAGTTCTTC. Its translation: CASSLQGYSYEQFF.

This clonotype has only one observation. The chain has TRBV12-3 or TRBV12-4 and TRBJ1-2; 8 positions match TRBD1. The junction had 11 bases not matched to a gene; V was cut back by 6 bases and J by 5 bases. The CDR3 consists of 15 residues. The CDR3 DNA reads TGTGCCAGCAGCCGTGGCAGGGGGCCTGAGTATGGCTACACCTTC. Its protein is CASSRGRGPEYGYTF.

The J gene is TRBJ2-7, the V gene TRBV24-1, with a weak D call TRBD2 (5 bases). This CDR3 has 16 amino acids. The germline V and J ends were trimmed by 4 bases and 7 bases, with 22 bases remaining between them. Germline assignment: CDR1 KGHDR and CDR2 SFDVKD. CDR3 DNA sequence: TGTGCCACCAGTGACCAAGGACTTTTTAACTACAATGAGCAGTACTTC. This translates into CATSDQGLFNYNEQYF.

The chain links TRBV20-1 to TRBJ2-7; 7 bases map to TRBD1. The CDR3 is 16 amino acids. The V gene's germline CDR1 is DFQATT and CDR2 SNEGSKA (reference sequence). V lost 3 bases, J lost 3 bases, and 14 bases stayed unmatched. The DNA for the CDR3 is TGCAGTGCTAGGACTGGGGGCAGGGGGTTTATCTACGAGCAGTACTTC. Protein: CSARTGGRGFIYEQYF.

The chain joins TRBV20-1 to TRBJ1-2, with D unresolved. The V gene's germline CDR1 is DFQATT and CDR2 SNEGSKA (reference sequence). Deletions cut 7 bases from V and 0 bases from J, with 6 bases between. The CDR3 has 11 amino acids. In DNA, the CDR3 is TGCAGTGGCGCGTCTAACTATGGCTACACCTTC. Translated, it gives CSGASNYGYTF.

The chain combines TRBV28 with TRBJ1-2, with D uncertain. Between the trimmed V and J ends, which lost 8 bases and 1 base, there was a span of 8 bases. Germline CDR1 and CDR2: MDHEN and SYDVKM. This CDR3 spans 12 amino acids. CDR3 sequence reads: CASRLGNYGYTF. DNA of the CDR3: TGTGCCAGCCGACTGGGTAACTATGGCTACACCTTC.

Points on this clonotype: This could be a read error, since a much larger clone is one nucleotide away. The chain has TRBV29-1 and TRBJ1-4; D not resolved. Trimming cost V 7 bases and J 5 bases, with 11 bases left between them. CDR3 length: 12 amino acids. Looked up from germline, CDR1 is SQVTM and CDR2 is ANQGSEA. The CDR3 sequence is CSGARGNEKLFF. The CDR3, as DNA: TGCAGCGGTGCACGAGGGAATGAAAAACTGTTTTTT.

This clonotype was seen ten or more times. The rearrangement links TRBV9 to TRBJ1-1; D may be TRBD1 (5 bases). V lost 4 bases and J 0 bases, leaving 13 bases between the germline ends. This CDR3 has 15 residues. The germline V gene encodes CDR1 SGDLS and CDR2 YYNGEE. DNA of the CDR3: TGTGCCAGCAGCCCAGGGACGGCCCTGAACACTGAAGCTTTCTTT. Translation gives CASSPGTALNTEAFF.

For this clonotype: A much larger clone sits a single nucleotide away, making a read error possible. The rearrangement joins TRBV5-5 to TRBJ2-5; no definite D call. This CDR3 region has 13 residues. The ends were cut back, 1 base at V and 11 bases at J, with 15 bases in the middle. The germline gives CDR1 SGHKS, CDR2 YYEKEE (reference sequence). CDR3 sequence (DNA): TGTGCCAGCAGCTTGTTGCGGACCCATGAGCAGTACTTC. Protein: CASSLLRTHEQYF.